This TCR beta chain was captured by sequencing in a study of type 1 regulatory T cells (dated by TCRdb to about 2021). Background on the whole study: An in vitro protocol by which a Tr1-enriched, alloantigen-specific CD4 T cell product named T-allo10 was generated was characterized in the study. T-allo10 was under clinical evaluation in patients with hematological malignancies receiving allogeneic hematopoietic stem cell transplantation. The research as a whole found: Compared with non-Tr1 cells, Tr1 cells had a narrower TCR repertoire, and the study took this difference to reflect clonal expansion driven by alloantigen.

This clonotype turned up a few times. Its antigen specificity is not known. Per-base quality was not reported, and no clone a single base away is much larger than it. TCRdb names Illumina MiSeq as the instrument used. In-frame beta chains were kept once TCRdb had trimmed the public reads at Q25 with fastp and called clones with MiXCR. Each CDR3 protein gets just one entry, which takes the most common genes and DNA from the rows behind it. Counted in this sample were about 65,000 distinct CDR3 sequences; approximately 47% of them appeared once. The top ten constitute approximately 2.3% of the sample. Counted from cysteine to phenylalanine, this CDR3 has 16 amino acids. The only DNA kept is the CDR3, 48 bases in frame from the first base. From the germline V gene, CDR1 is SGHNT and CDR2 is YENEEA. V and J are trimmed by 2 bases and 2 bases, and the gene matches miss 7 bases of the junction.

This chain is built from TRBV11-3 and TRBJ2-5, with TRBD2 identical over 8 junction bases. Sequencing was done on a sample of cultured non-Tr1 T cells, either the whole culture or a sorted T cell fraction (not recorded which). The intended sense of this specimen's cell subset or site label: non-Tr1 population from the T-allo10 product. The TCR sequence derives from a human donor in good health. The DNA sequence reads TGTGCCAGCAGCTTATATAGCGGGAAAGGGCAAGAGACCCAGTACTTC. The resulting protein is CASSLYSGKGQETQYF.